This T cell receptor (beta chain) was recorded in a study of T cell changes during pregnancy in multiple sclerosis. Profiled with immunoSEQ multiplex PCR; TCRdb holds only in-frame clones, not every one. The data show tens of thousands of clones, approximately 92% seen once. V was trimmed by 1 base and J by 14 bases, leaving 19 bases between them. Looked up from germline, CDR1 is LNHNV and CDR2 is YYDKDF (reference sequence). The CDR3 consists of 14 residues. Sequences were derived from peripheral blood, sampled after pregnancy. The chain is built from TRBV15 and TRBJ2-3; tentatively, D is TRBD2 (5 bases). The receptor's source is a female donor with multiple sclerosis, enrolled in a pregnancy study. The CDR3 DNA follows: TGTGCCACCAGCAGAGCTAGATCCGGGGTAACGGGGTATTTT. The encoded protein is CATSRARSGVTGYF.